This is a list of T cell receptor beta chains from one sample in a study of blood T cell repertoires in COVID-19. Sequencing was performed with immunoSEQ multiplex PCR; in TCRdb, only in-frame clones are kept and a portion is missing. This repertoire shows 35,000 to 55,000 clones, more than 80% found once; its top ten account for 7% to 9%. The sequencing input was peripheral blood. The receptors were sampled from a man in his 60s with active COVID-19. Both conserved end residues are trimmed from each CDR3. Size is omitted from some rows. Given values are once, few, many or a class for expanded clones.

J: TRBJ1-1; size: .; V: TRBV7-8; CDR3: ASVFRTGGVGNTEAF
J: TRBJ2-1; size: .; V: TRBV2; CDR3: ASSEWDGRSGNEQF
J: TRBJ2-2; size: .; V: TRBV9; CDR3: ASSVAIGGGTGELF
J: TRBJ2-2; size: .; V: TRBV19; CDR3: ASSDRGLELF
J: TRBJ2-5; size: .; V: TRBV5-1; CDR3: ASSTTSGRMETQY
J: TRBJ2-3; size: .; V: TRBV12-5; CDR3: ASGLVGALSAGGADTQY
J: TRBJ2-7; size: .; V: TRBV5-6; CDR3: ASSFLTRSDEQY
J: TRBJ2-5; size: .; V: TRBV5-1; CDR3: ASSLGQGRQETQY
J: TRBJ2-1; size: .; V: TRBV6-1; CDR3: ASSALPDEQF
J: TRBJ2-7; size: .; V: TRBV9; CDR3: ASSVGASGTYEQY
J: TRBJ1-5; size: .; V: TRBV10-3; CDR3: AIRKEEASNQPQH
J: TRBJ2-5; size: .; V: TRBV5-1; CDR3: ASSYGRGGETQY
J: TRBJ2-7; size: few; V: TRBV5-6; CDR3: ASSLRLAGVSSYEQY
J: TRBJ1-6; size: .; V: TRBV19; CDR3: ASSDLSSYNSPLH
J: TRBJ1-2; size: .; V: TRBV28; CDR3: ASRGLPNYGYT
J: TRBJ2-2; size: .; V: TRBV5-4; CDR3: ASSGGLAGATGELF
J: TRBJ1-5; size: .; V: TRBV7-9; CDR3: ASSLGYGGSEPQH
J: TRBJ2-7; size: .; V: TRBV18; CDR3: ASSPDGLADLLNEQY
J: TRBJ1-6; size: .; V: TRBV19; CDR3: ASSIEDRDSPLH
J: TRBJ2-1; size: .; V: TRBV11-2; CDR3: ASSVEPNPYNEQF
J: TRBJ2-3; size: .; V: TRBV18; CDR3: ASSSGTRGSTDTQY
J: TRBJ2-7; size: .; V: TRBV15; CDR3: ATSRSGNWDRGPYEQY
J: TRBJ2-1; size: .; V: TRBV7-3; CDR3: ASSLTGVGYNEQF
J: TRBJ2-3; size: .; V: TRBV19; CDR3: ASSPNTDTQY
J: TRBJ1-1; size: .; V: TRBV5-1; CDR3: ASSLQGRDTEAF
J: TRBJ1-5; size: .; V: TRBV7-9; CDR3: ASSSEDGNQPQH
J: TRBJ1-1; size: .; V: TRBV6-5; CDR3: ASSYSWDSNTEAF
J: TRBJ2-1; size: few; V: TRBV7-2; CDR3: ASSLGETSGISRQF
J: TRBJ2-3; size: .; V: TRBV14; CDR3: ASSQNRGGDTQY
J: TRBJ1-1; size: .; V: TRBV2; CDR3: ASLLDTEAF
J: TRBJ2-7; size: once; V: TRBV28; CDR3: ASRGLAGPYEQY
J: TRBJ2-1; size: .; V: TRBV5-1; CDR3: ASSLPGVGLDEQF
J: TRBJ2-7; size: .; V: TRBV7-9; CDR3: ASSLQGDLLLRQY
J: TRBJ2-2; size: few; V: TRBV10-3; CDR3: AISTGQGANTGELF
J: TRBJ1-5; size: .; V: TRBV7-8; CDR3: ASSSGLGNQPQH
J: TRBJ2-2; size: .; V: TRBV28; CDR3: ASRSNTGELF
J: TRBJ2-3; size: .; V: TRBV5-1; CDR3: ASSSRTGGGTDTQY
J: TRBJ1-2; size: .; V: TRBV19; CDR3: ASTRITSDYGYT
J: TRBJ1-2; size: .; V: TRBV4-1; CDR3: ASSQDSQGAHGYT
J: TRBJ2-1; size: .; V: TRBV2; CDR3: ASRGQGAYNEQF
J: TRBJ2-3; size: .; V: TRBV27; CDR3: ASSLNLEGPSTDTQY
J: TRBJ2-7; size: .; V: TRBV5-4; CDR3: ASKSDRTSYEQY
J: TRBJ2-3; size: .; V: TRBV4-2; CDR3: ASSPAGGGKEREGPEDTQY
J: TRBJ2-7; size: .; V: TRBV10-3; CDR3: AITASGTYEQY
J: TRBJ1-6; size: few; V: TRBV28; CDR3: AAGSSSSPLH
J: TRBJ2-1; size: .; V: TRBV11-2; CDR3: ASSLDGQGHFSYNEQF
J: TRBJ1-6; size: .; V: TRBV18; CDR3: ASSPLRDNSPLH
J: TRBJ1-5; size: .; V: TRBV12-3/TRBV12-4; CDR3: ASSSGLLLD
J: TRBJ1-3; size: .; V: TRBV9; CDR3: ASSVGGGPSGNTIY
J: TRBJ1-1; size: .; V: TRBV25-1; CDR3: ASSESGDRLMDTEAF
J: TRBJ1-4; size: .; V: TRBV7-9; CDR3: ASSQTGNEKLF
J: TRBJ2-3; size: once; V: TRBV25-1; CDR3: ASSELAGADTQY
J: TRBJ2-7; size: .; V: TRBV3-1/TRBV3-2; CDR3: ASSQAPGGLTYEQY
J: TRBJ2-7; size: few; V: TRBV5-6; CDR3: ASGTGPNSYEQY
J: TRBJ2-5; size: .; V: TRBV21-1; CDR3: ASSKVGQETQY
J: TRBJ2-3; size: .; V: TRBV18; CDR3: ASSPGRFTDTQY
J: TRBJ2-7; size: .; V: TRBV13; CDR3: ASSPGGLGSYEQY
J: TRBJ2-1; size: .; V: TRBV6-1; CDR3: ASSVGGGGSYNEQF
J: TRBJ1-2; size: .; V: TRBV18; CDR3: ASSQGQVSYGYT
J: TRBJ2-5; size: .; V: TRBV30; CDR3: AWSAGQEVETQY